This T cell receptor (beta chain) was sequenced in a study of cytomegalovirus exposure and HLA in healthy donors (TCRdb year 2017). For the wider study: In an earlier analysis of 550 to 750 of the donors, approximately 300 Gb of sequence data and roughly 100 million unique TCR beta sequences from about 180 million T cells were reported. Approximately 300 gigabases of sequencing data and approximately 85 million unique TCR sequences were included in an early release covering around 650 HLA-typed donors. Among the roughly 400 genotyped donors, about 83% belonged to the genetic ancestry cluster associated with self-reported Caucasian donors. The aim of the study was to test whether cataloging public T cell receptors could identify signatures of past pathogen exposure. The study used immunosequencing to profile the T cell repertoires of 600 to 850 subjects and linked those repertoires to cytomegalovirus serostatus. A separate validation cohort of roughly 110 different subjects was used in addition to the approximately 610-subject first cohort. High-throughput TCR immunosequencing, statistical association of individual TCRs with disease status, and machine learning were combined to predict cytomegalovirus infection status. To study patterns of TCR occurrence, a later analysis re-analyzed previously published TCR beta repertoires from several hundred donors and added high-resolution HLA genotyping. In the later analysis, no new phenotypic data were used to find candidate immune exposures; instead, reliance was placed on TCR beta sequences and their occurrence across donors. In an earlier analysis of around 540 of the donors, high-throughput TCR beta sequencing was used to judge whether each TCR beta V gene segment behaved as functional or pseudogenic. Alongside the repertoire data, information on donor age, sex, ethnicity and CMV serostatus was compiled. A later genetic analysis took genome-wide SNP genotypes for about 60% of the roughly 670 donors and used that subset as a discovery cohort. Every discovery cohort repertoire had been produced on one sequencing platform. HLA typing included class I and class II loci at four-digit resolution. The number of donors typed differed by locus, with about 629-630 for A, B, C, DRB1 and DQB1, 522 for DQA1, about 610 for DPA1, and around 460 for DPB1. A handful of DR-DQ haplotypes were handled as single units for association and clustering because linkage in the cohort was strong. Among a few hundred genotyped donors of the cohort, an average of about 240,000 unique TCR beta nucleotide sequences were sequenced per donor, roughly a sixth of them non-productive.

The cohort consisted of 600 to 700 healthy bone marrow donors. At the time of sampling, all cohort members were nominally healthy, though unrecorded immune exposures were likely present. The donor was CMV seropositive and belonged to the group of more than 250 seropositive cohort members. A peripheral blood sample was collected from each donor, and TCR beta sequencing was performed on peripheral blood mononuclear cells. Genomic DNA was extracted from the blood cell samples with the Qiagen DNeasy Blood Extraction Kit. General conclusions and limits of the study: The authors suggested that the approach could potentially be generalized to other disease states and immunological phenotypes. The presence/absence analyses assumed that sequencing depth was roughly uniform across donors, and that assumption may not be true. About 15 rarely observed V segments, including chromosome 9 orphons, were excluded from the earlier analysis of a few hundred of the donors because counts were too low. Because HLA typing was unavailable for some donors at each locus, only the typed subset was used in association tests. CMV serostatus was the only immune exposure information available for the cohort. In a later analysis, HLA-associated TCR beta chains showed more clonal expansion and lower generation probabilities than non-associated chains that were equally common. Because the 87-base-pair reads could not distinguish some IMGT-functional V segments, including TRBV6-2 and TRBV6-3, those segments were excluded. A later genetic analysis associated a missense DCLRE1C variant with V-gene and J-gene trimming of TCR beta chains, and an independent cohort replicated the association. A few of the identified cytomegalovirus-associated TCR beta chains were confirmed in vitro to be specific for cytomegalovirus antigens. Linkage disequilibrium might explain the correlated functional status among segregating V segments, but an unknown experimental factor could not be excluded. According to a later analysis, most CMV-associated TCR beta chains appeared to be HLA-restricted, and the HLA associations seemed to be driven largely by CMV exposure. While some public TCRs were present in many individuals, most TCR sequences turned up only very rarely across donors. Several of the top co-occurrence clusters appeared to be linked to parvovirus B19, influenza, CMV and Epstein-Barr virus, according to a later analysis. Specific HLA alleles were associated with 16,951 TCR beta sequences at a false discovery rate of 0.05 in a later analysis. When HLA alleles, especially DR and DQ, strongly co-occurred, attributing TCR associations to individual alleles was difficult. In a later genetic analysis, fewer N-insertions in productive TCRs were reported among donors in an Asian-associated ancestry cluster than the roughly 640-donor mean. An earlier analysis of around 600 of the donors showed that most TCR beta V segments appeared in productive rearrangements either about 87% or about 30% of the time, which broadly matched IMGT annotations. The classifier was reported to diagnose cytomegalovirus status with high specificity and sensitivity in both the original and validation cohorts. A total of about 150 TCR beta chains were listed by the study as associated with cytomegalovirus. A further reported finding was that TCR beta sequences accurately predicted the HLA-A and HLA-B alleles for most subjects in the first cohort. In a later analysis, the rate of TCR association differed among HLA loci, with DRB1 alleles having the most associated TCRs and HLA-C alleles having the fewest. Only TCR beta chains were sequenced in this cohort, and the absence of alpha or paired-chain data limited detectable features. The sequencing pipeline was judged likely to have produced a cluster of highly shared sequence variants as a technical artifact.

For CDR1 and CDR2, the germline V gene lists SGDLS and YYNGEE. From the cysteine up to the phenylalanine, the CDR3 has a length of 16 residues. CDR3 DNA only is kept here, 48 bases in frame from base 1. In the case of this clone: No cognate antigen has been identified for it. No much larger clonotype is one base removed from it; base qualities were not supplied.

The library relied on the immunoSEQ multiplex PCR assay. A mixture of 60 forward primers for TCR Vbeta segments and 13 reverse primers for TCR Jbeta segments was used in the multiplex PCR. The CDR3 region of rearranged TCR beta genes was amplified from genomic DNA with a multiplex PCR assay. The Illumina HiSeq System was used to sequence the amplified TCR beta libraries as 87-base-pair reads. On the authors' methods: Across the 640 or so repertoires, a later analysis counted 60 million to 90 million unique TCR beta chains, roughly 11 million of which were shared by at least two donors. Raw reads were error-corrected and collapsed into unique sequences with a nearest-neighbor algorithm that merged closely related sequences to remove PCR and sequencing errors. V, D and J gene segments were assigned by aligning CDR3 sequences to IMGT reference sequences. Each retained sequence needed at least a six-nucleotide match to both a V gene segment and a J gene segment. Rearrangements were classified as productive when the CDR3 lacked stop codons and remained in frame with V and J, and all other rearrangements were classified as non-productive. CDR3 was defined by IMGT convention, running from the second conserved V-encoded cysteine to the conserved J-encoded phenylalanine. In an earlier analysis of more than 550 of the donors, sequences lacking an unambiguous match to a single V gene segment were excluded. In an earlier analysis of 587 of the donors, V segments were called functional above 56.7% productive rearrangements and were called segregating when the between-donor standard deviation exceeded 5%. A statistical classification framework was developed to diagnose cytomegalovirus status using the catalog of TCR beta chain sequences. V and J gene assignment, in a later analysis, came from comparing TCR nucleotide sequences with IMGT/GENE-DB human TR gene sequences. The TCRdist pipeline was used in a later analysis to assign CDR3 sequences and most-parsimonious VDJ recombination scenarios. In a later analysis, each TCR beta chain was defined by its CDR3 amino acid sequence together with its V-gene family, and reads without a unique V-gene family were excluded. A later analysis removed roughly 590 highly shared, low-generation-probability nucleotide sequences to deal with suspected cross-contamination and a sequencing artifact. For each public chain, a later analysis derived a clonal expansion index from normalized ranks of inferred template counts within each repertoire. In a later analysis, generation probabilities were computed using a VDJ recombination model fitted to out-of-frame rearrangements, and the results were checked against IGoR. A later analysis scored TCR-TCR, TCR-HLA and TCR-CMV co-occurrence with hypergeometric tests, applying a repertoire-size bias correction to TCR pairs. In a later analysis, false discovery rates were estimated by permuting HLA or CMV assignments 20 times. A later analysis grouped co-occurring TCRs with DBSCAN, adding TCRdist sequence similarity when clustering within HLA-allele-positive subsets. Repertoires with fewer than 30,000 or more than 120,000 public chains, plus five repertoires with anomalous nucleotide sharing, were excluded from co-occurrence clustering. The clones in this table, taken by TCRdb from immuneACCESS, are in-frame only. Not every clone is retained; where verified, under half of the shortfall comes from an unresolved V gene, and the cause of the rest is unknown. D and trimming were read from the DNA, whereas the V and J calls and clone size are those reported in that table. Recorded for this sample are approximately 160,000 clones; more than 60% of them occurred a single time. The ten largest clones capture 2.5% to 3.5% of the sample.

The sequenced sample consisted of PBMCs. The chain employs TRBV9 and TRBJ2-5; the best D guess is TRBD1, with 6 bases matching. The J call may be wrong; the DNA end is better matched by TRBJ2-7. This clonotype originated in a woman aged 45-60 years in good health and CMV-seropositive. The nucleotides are TGTGCCAGCAGCGTAGAAGGACAGTCTTTCTGGGACGAGCAGTACTTC. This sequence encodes CASSVEGQSFWDEQYF.